This T cell receptor beta chain was recovered during a study of OX40 agonist ivuxolimab in advanced cancers. Study-level background: The study enrolled dose-escalation patients with hepatocellular carcinoma, melanoma, renal cell or head and neck cancer. Earlier treatment with anti-PD-1, anti-PD-L1 or anti-CTLA-4 was permitted, and less than 50% had received some.

The repertoire was sequenced with immunoSEQ multiplex PCR; TCRdb's copy has only in-frame clones and lacks some. The profile shows tens of thousands of clones, around 77% of them singletons. Per germline, CDR1 MNHNY and CDR2 SVGAGI (reference sequence). The CDR3 runs 16 residues. The germline V and J ends were trimmed by 2 bases and 3 bases, with 13 bases remaining between them. The rearrangement joins TRBV6-6 to TRBJ2-2; the D gene is possibly TRBD2 (6 bases). The receptor comes from an adult with an advanced solid tumor such as melanoma, head and neck, liver or kidney cancer. The specimen was CD4+ or CD8+ T cells sorted from blood, collected in a trial of the OX40 agonist ivuxolimab. The CDR3 spells CASSYAAGRYTGELFF. Here the CDR3 DNA reads TGTGCCAGCAGTTACGCGGCAGGGAGGTACACCGGGGAGCTGTTTTTT.